A selection of T cell receptor beta chains follows, all from one sample in a study of blood T cell repertoires in COVID-19. This table comes from immunoSEQ multiplex PCR, and its TCRdb copy is limited to in-frame clones, with some not included. The table records roughly 300,000 clones, 85% to 90% of them present only once. The sequencing sample was made of peripheral blood. The source is a woman in her 30s with COVID-19, enrolled during active disease. CDR3s include the opening cysteine and the closing phenylalanine or tryptophan. The order of the fields is CDR3 DNA, CDR3 protein, V gene, D gene, J gene, clone size. A D gene is named only where the DNA matches it firmly. The size of a clone is reported for some rows only, either as once, few or many, or as a class for expanded clones.

TGTGCCAGTAGGAGGAGCTTGGGACAGAGCCCCTATGGCTACACCTTC,CASRRSLGQSPYGYTF,TRBV19,TRBD1,TRBJ1-2,NA
TGTGCCAGCAGTCCGGCACTAGCGGGGGGCATCCAAGAGACCCAGTACTTC,CASSPALAGGIQETQYF,TRBV6-2/TRBV6-3,TRBD2,TRBJ2-5,NA
TGTGCCAGTAGTCCGCGCGGGGGTGCGATCTCTGGAAACACCATATATTTT,CASSPRGGAISGNTIYF,TRBV19,NA,TRBJ1-3,NA
TGTGCCAGCGGCGGACAGGGAGCATATGGCTACACCTTC,CASGGQGAYGYTF,TRBV5-8,TRBD1,TRBJ1-2,NA
TGTGCCAGCAGCACCCGCAGGACTAGCGGGGGGGTGAAGTCAGATACGCAGTATTTT,CASSTRRTSGGVKSDTQYF,TRBV11-2,TRBD2,TRBJ2-3,NA
TGTGCCAGCAGCCAAGGACGACAGGCCTCCGAGGAGCTGTTTTTT,CASSQGRQASEELFF,TRBV3-1/TRBV3-2,NA,TRBJ2-2,NA
TGTGCCAGCAGTTCTCGTAGAGGCACTAGCACAGATACGCAGTATTTT,CASSSRRGTSTDTQYF,TRBV6-5,NA,TRBJ2-3,NA
TGTGCCAGCAGTCTAAGGACAGGGGAGAGAGCTTTCTTT,CASSLRTGERAFF,TRBV12-3/TRBV12-4,TRBD1,TRBJ1-1,NA
TGTGCCAGCAGGCCCGGGACAGGGGATGGCTACACCTTC,CASRPGTGDGYTF,TRBV2,TRBD1,TRBJ1-2,once
TGTGCCAGCAGTGAAGATGGGGGCAGCCTGAACACTGAAGCTTTCTTT,CASSEDGGSLNTEAFF,TRBV2,NA,TRBJ1-1,NA
TGTGCCAGCAGTTTACCTTGGACAGGGCGGAACCAGCATTTT,CASSLPWTGRNQHF,TRBV28,TRBD1,TRBJ1-5,NA
TGTGCCAGCAGCCAACCGATGGGACAGGGAGGCACAGATACGCAGTATTTT,CASSQPMGQGGTDTQYF,TRBV4-2,TRBD1,TRBJ2-3,NA
TGCGCCAGCAGCCAAGAGTGGAGGACAGGGGGCCAAAACAATCAGCCCCAGCATTTT,CASSQEWRTGGQNNQPQHF,TRBV4-3,TRBD1,TRBJ1-5,NA
TGTGCCAGCAGTTCACAGGGGGCGGACTACAATGAGCAGTTCTTC,CASSSQGADYNEQFF,TRBV6-5,TRBD1,TRBJ2-1,NA